This T cell receptor beta chain is from a study of blood T cell repertoires in COVID-19. In the original analysis: Nucleated cell number was recorded as an estimate derived from reference gene primer amplification. Libraries were prepared by immunoSEQ multiplex PCR; TCRdb keeps only in-frame clonotypes and omits some of them. V, J and clone size are taken as reported in that table, and D and trimming were inferred from the DNA itself. The table lists 71,000 or so clones, about 86% of them singletons. Looked up from germline, CDR1 is MNHEY and CDR2 is SVGAGI. V dropped 9 bases and J dropped 0 bases, with 7 bases sitting between them. This CDR3 comprises 12 residues.

Sequenced: peripheral blood. The chain joins TRBV6-5 to TRBJ2-3, with TRBD1 as a possible D gene (5 bases). The TCR sequence derives from a man between 65 and 80 years old with acute or convalescent COVID-19. CDR3 loop: CASRQSTDTQYF. In DNA, the CDR3 is TGTGCCAGTCGACAGAGCACAGATACGCAGTATTTT.